This TCR beta chain was captured in a study of T cell changes during pregnancy in multiple sclerosis. Per the germline V gene, CDR1 is SGHVS and CDR2 is FQNEAQ. V shed 5 bases, J shed 0 bases, and the junction held 6 bases outside the gene matches. This CDR3 contains 16 residues. Here immunoSEQ multiplex PCR was the method, and the copy in TCRdb shows in-frame clones only, minus some. Of tens of thousands of clones listed, approximately 96% are singletons. The chain combines TRBV7-8 with TRBJ1-5, with 8 bases matching TRBD1. The sequences come from CD8+ T cells from peripheral blood mononuclear cells, collected after pregnancy. This TCR was recovered from a female donor with multiple sclerosis, enrolled in a pregnancy study. The DNA for the CDR3 is TGTGCCAGCAGCGGGGGACAGGTTGTTAGCAATCAGCCCCAGCATTTT. Translating it yields CASSGGQVVSNQPQHF.